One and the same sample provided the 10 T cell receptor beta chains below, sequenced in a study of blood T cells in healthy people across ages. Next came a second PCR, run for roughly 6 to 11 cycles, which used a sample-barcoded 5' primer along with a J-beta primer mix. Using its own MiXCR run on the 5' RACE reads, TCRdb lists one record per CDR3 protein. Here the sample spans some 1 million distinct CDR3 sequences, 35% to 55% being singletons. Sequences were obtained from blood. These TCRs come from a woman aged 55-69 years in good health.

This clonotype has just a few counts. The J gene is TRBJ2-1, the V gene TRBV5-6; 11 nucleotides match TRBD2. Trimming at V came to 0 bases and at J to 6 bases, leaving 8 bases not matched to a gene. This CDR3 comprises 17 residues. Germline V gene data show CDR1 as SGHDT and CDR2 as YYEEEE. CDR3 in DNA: TGTGCCAGCAGCTTGGGGCAGACTAGCGGGACTCTCAATGAGCAGTTCTTC. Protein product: CASSLGQTSGTLNEQFF. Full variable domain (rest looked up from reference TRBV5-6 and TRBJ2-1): DAGVTQSPTHLIKTRGQQVTLRCSPKSGHDTVSWYQQALGQGPQFIFQYYEEEERQRGNFPDRFSGHQFPNYSSELNVNALLLGDSALYLCASSLGQTSGTLNEQFFGPGTRLTVL.

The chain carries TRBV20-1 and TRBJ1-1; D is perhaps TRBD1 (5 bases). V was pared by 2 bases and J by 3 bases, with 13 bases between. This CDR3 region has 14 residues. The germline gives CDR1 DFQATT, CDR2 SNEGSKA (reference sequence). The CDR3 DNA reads TGCAGTGCTAGACGGGATGGGGCCCACACTGAAGCTTTCTTT. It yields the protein CSARRDGAHTEAFF.

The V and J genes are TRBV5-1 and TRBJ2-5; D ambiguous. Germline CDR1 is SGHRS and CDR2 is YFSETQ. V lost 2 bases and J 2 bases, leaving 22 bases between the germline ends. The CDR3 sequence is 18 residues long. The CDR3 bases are TGCGCCAGCAGCTTCTCCCCCTCTAGGGCGGTTTGGCAAGAGACCCAGTACTTC. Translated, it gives CASSFSPSRAVWQETQYF.

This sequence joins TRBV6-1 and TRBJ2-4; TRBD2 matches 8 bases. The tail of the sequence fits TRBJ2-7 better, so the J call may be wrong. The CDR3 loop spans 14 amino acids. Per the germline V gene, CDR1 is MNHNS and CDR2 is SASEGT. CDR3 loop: CASSPREGAYEQYF. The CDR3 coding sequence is TGTGCCAGCAGCCCCCGGGAGGGGGCCTACGAGCAGTACTTC.

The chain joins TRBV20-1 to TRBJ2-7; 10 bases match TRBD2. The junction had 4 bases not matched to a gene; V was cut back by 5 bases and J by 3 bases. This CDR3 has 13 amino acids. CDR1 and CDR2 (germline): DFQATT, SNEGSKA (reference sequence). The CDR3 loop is CSAPSGSGYEQYF. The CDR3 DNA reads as TGCAGTGCTCCTAGCGGGAGTGGCTACGAGCAGTACTTC.

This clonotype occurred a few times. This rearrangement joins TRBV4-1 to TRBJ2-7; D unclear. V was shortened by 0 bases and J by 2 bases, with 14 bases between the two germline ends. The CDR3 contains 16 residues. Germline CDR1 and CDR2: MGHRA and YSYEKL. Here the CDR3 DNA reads TGCGCCAGCAGCCAAGAGTTTTCGTGGGTCCCCTACGAGCAGTACTTC. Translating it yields CASSQEFSWVPYEQYF.

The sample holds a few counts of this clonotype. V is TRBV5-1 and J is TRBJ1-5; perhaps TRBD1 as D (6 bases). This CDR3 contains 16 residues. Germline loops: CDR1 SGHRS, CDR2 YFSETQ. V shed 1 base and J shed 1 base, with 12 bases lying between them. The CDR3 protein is CASSLKGGKSNQPQHF. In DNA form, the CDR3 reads TGCGCCAGCAGCTTGAAGGGGGGCAAGAGCAATCAGCCCCAGCATTTT.

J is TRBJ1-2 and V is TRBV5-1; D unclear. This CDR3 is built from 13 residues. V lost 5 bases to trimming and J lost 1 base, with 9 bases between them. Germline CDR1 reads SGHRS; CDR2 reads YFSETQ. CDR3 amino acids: CASSRSDNYGYTF. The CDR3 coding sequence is TGCGCCAGCAGTCGCAGCGATAACTATGGCTACACCTTC.

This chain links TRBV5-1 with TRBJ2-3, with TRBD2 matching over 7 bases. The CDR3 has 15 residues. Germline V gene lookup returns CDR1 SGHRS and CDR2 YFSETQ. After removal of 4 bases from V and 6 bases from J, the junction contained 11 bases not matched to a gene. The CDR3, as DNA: TGCGCCAGCAGCCCCGGGACTACGACCGTTGATACGCAGTATTTT. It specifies CASSPGTTTVDTQYF.

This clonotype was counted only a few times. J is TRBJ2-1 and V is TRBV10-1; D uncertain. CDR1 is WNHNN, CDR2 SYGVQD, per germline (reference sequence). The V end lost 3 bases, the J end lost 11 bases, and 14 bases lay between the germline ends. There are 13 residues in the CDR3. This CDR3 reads CASSDPDLPQQFF. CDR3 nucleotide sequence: TGCGCCAGCAGTGACCCGGACCTTCCCCAGCAGTTCTTC.